The clone carrying this T cell receptor beta chain was seen only a few times. Antigen: not known. Germline V gives CDR1 LNHNV, CDR2 YYDKDF (reference sequence). The length of the CDR3 is 14 residues. Between the trimmed V and J ends, which lost 6 bases and 8 bases, there was a span of 19 bases. The patients chosen for sequencing had shown expansion of CD8+CD57+ cells (detected by flow cytometry). Severe acquired aplastic anemia was present in all patients. This sample is part of a study of CD8+CD57+ T cells in acquired aplastic anemia. Whole-study context: Recorded DNA amounts for sorted CD4+ and CD8+ cells had an average of around 3.5 ug.

The TCR beta profiling, which covered VDJ combination and CDR3 sequence, was carried out using genomic DNA as the template. TCRdb re-derived calls from the reads in MiXCR, one entry per CDR3 protein. This sample has fewer than 85,000 distinct CDR3 sequences; less than 85% occur once, and the top ten carry approximately 80%. Findings of the study overall: About 29 shared CD8+ CDR3s appeared highly expressed within patients' immunodominant clones.

The receptor was derived from a human donor with aplastic anemia. What was sequenced was sorted CD4+, CD8+, or CD8+CD57+ T cells (not recorded which) from PBMCs. The chain is built from TRBV15 and TRBJ1-2; no reliable D call. The CDR3 nucleotides read TGTGCCACCAGACCAGGAGTAGGGAGAGGAGGCTACACCTTC. Protein: CATRPGVGRGGYTF.